This T cell receptor (beta chain) came from a study of blood T cell repertoires in COVID-19. Study-level background: Whether acute or convalescent, the COVID-19 samples came from the United States, Italy and Spain.

CDR1 is GTSNPN, CDR2 SVGIG, per germline (reference sequence). The V and J ends lost 3 bases and 5 bases respectively, with 16 bases between them. The CDR3 contains 14 residues. This clone appeared a single time. The protocol was immunoSEQ multiplex PCR, while the TCRdb copy is restricted to in-frame clones and leaves out a portion. The sample yields a few hundred thousand clones, almost 90% seen once. In assigning cohorts, the study relied on participant-reported clinical history. Individuals in the exposed group had encountered a COVID-19 case within 2 weeks preceding study entry. The chain joins TRBV30 to TRBJ2-5; D is perhaps TRBD1 (5 bases). The receptor comes from a woman aged 30 to 39 who had been exposed to COVID-19. Sequencing was done on a sample of PBMCs or T cells enriched from blood (not recorded which). The CDR3 DNA is TGTGCCTGGAGAGGGGCCACTCCTAGGGAGACCCAGTACTTC. Its translation: CAWRGATPRETQYF.